These 8 T cell receptor beta chains were sequenced from one sample in a study of tumor-infiltrating lymphocytes in primary liver carcinoma. Each 20-30 mg portion of unsorted bulk tissue served as the source for co-extraction of RNA and DNA. Production of TCR beta cDNA used around 0.45 ug total RNA together with a constant-region primer. Generation of the TCR beta libraries relied on three nested multiplex PCR rounds using slightly modified ARM-PCR. The study ran its first two PCR rounds for around 10 cycles each, using TRBV1-TRBV30 forward primers and a C-beta reverse primer. TCRdb re-called the multiplex PCR reads with MiXCR, one entry per CDR3 protein. Counted here are about 75,000 distinct CDR3 sequences, 69% occurring once; the ten biggest clones make up about 28%. Material: tumor-adjacent normal liver tissue. The receptors derive from a man aged 35 to 55 with primary liver carcinoma and hepatitis B virus infection.

The gene calls are TRBV6-6 and TRBJ1-4, with 9 bases fitting TRBD1. The CDR3 is made up of 15 amino acids. The V gene's germline CDR1 is MNHNY and CDR2 SVGAGI (reference sequence). With 7 bases clipped from V and 6 bases from J, the junction kept 9 bases outside the gene matches. CDR3 protein: CASIKGQGRYEKLFF. DNA for the CDR3: TGTGCCAGCATTAAGGGACAGGGTCGCTATGAAAAACTGTTTTTT.

Comments on this clonotype: A much larger clone is a single base away; this may be a read error. The chain recombines TRBV5-1 with TRBJ2-7; D not resolved. This CDR3 comprises 14 residues. Trimming stripped 2 bases from V and 3 bases from J, with 12 bases between. Germline assignment: CDR1 SGHRS and CDR2 YFSETQ. Here the CDR3 DNA reads TGCGCCAGCAGCTTTGTTAGGACGGACTACGAGCAGTACTTC. Translating gives CASSFVRTDYEQYF. The variable domain in full, completed from reference TRBV5-1 and TRBJ2-7, reads KAGVTQTPRYLIKTRGQQVTLSCSPISGHRSVSWYQQTPGQGLQFLFEYFSETQRNKGNFPGRFSGRQFSNSRSEMNVSTLELGDSALYLCASSFVRTDYEQYFGPGTRLTVT.

The chain couples TRBV6-1 to TRBJ2-7, with 9 bases matching TRBD1. The germline CDR1 and CDR2 sequences are MNHNS and SASEGT. The CDR3 has 14 residues. The ends lost 7 bases at V and 2 bases at J; junction bases unmatched: 6. The CDR3: CASKRTGVPYEQYF. The DNA for the CDR3 is TGTGCCAGCAAACGGACAGGGGTCCCCTACGAGCAGTACTTC.

In regard to this clonotype: The junction does not match germline at one end; this may be a read error. The rearrangement joins TRBV6-6 to TRBJ2-7, with TRBD2 matching 9 bases. CDR1 and CDR2 from the germline V gene are MNHNY and SVGAGI (reference sequence). The CDR3 covers 14 residues. The CDR3 coding sequence is TGTGCCAGCAGCCTGACTAGCGGAGGGTACGAGCAATACTTC. It specifies CASSLTSGGYEQYF.

As to this clonotype: A junction boundary mismatches the germline segment, possibly from a read error. This CDR3 is CASGISGSTHTQYF. The CDR3 bases are TGTGCCTCTGGGATTAGCGGCTCCACACATACGCAGTATTTT. V gene TRBV10-3 combines with J gene TRBJ2-3; perhaps TRBD2 as D (6 bases). Germline-derived CDR1 and CDR2 are ENHRY and SYGVKD. The CDR3 is 14 residues long.

This chain joins TRBV6-2 or TRBV6-3 and TRBJ2-3; D is ambiguous. The germline V gene encodes CDR1 MNHEY and CDR2 SVGEGT. This CDR3 is 14 amino acids long. V was clipped by 6 bases and J by 11 bases, with 21 bases between them. CDR3 DNA: TGTGCCAGCAGATCATATGAGGAAAACGATGGGCAGTATTTT. Protein: CASRSYEENDGQYF.

This clonotype was picked up a small number of times. A much larger clone lies a single base off, so this may be a read error. The chain carries TRBV5-4 and TRBJ1-5; possibly TRBD1 for D (5 bases). The CDR3 totals 16 residues. CDR1 and CDR2 from the germline V gene are SGHNT and YYREEE (reference sequence). The CDR3: CACSLGGRGGNQPQHF. Here the CDR3 DNA reads TGTGCCTGCAGCTTAGGAGGGAGGGGTGGCAATCAGCCCCAGCATTTT.

In regard to this clonotype: It is likely a read error, because the conserved phenylalanine at the end of the CDR3 is missing. The rearrangement links TRBV11-2 to TRBJ2-3; D ambiguous. The CDR3 contains 14 residues. With 2 bases removed from V and 6 bases from J, the gap between germline ends came to 12 bases. The germline CDR1 and CDR2 sequences are SGHAT and FQNNGV. The CDR3 loop is CASSLNLQGDTQYL. In DNA form, the CDR3 reads TGTGCCAGCAGCTTAAACCTACAAGGGGATACGCAGTATTTA.